This paragraph covers one T cell receptor beta chain sequence. These data are taken from a study of blood T cell repertoires in COVID-19. Looking at the study overall: Collection of acute and convalescent COVID-19 samples took place in the United States, Italy and Spain.

CDR1 is SGHTA, CDR2 FQGNSA, per germline. V lost 7 bases to trimming and J lost 3 bases; unmatched junction nucleotides: 6. The CDR3 is 15 residues long. Libraries were prepared by immunoSEQ multiplex PCR; TCRdb keeps only in-frame clonotypes and omits some of them. The repertoire holds around 190,000 clones, with around 84% as singletons. The sample consisted of peripheral blood. The TCR originated in a woman of 80 years or more with acute or convalescent COVID-19. V and J are TRBV7-2 and TRBJ2-5; TRBD2 aligns across 12 bases. CDR3 sequence (DNA): TGTGCCAGCACAACTAGCGGGGGGCGGAAAGAGACCCAGTACTTC. Translated, it gives CASTTSGGRKETQYF.